Below, 18 T cell receptor beta chains from the same sample are listed, as sequenced in a study of T cell responses to AZD1222 COVID-19 vaccine. Using immunoSEQ multiplex PCR, the repertoire was profiled, and TCRdb retains in-frame clones only, with some absent. There are roughly 35,000 clones in the sample; about 80% occur only once, and about 4.7% lies in the top ten. Material: peripheral blood, obtained 28 days after the second AZD1222 dose. These receptor sequences come from an adult who received the AZD1222 COVID-19 vaccine.

CDR3 loop: CASSPRQGSMVSNQPQHF. CDR3 coding DNA: TGTGCCAGCAGCCCGAGACAGGGTTCGATGGTTAGCAATCAGCCCCAGCATTTT. The chain uses TRBV2 and TRBJ1-5; TRBD1 matches at 7 bases. CDR3 length equals 18 residues. Germline assignment: CDR1 SNHLY and CDR2 FYNNEI. V gave up 6 bases and J gave up 0 bases; unmatched junction bases: 14.

The V call is TRBV7-2, the J call TRBJ1-5; D call uncertain. The CDR3 totals 15 residues. Germline V lookup: CDR1 SGHTA, CDR2 FQGNSA. The V and J ends lost 1 base and 2 bases respectively, with 9 bases between them. The CDR3 spells CASSLGQVGNQPQHF. DNA for the CDR3: TGTGCCAGCAGCTTAGGACAAGTGGGCAATCAGCCCCAGCATTTT.

The rearrangement joins TRBV7-2 to TRBJ1-4, with a tentative D call TRBD1 (6 bases). There are 15 residues in the CDR3. In germline, CDR1 is SGHTA, CDR2 FQGNSA. The V end lost 4 bases, the J end lost 0 bases, and 9 bases lay between the germline ends. CDR3 nucleotide sequence: TGTGCCAGCAGCTGGAGGACAGCAACTAATGAAAAACTGTTTTTT. Its translation is CASSWRTATNEKLFF.

This clone was recorded once. The J gene is TRBJ1-2, the V gene TRBV14, with D perhaps TRBD1 (5 bases). The CDR3 totals 14 residues. Germline CDR1 SGHDN, CDR2 FVKESK. With 0 bases removed from V and 8 bases from J, the gap between germline ends came to 13 bases. The CDR3 region has the DNA TGTGCCAGCAGCCAAGACCTGGGGACGTACGGCTACACCTTC. Its protein product is CASSQDLGTYGYTF.

This clone was detected once. In DNA form, the CDR3 reads TGCGCCAGCAGCTTGGGGGTCGGCGCGGCCGGGGAGCTGTTTTTT. This codes for CASSLGVGAAGELFF. The chain employs TRBV5-1 and TRBJ2-2; D not resolved. The CDR3 is 15 amino acids. Trimming removed 0 bases at V and 6 bases at J, with 12 bases between. Germline V gene sequence: CDR1 SGHRS, CDR2 YFSETQ.

This clone is labeled as medium-sized. The identical CDR3 is also encoded by other nucleotide sequences in the sample. This chain links TRBV6-5 with TRBJ1-3; perhaps TRBD1 as D (5 bases). This CDR3 is 14 amino acids long. Trimming shortened V by 2 bases and J by 1 base, and 6 bases separated the two germline ends. The germline V gene encodes CDR1 MNHEY and CDR2 SVGAGI. The CDR3 nucleotides are TGTGCCAGCAGTTACGGGGGGTCTGGAAACACCATATATTTT. Translating gives CASSYGGSGNTIYF.

V is TRBV29-1 and J is TRBJ1-1; D ambiguous. V lost 2 bases, J lost 0 bases, and 7 bases lay in between. The CDR3 runs 13 residues. Germline V gene lookup returns CDR1 SQVTM and CDR2 ANQGSEA. CDR3 bases: TGCAGCGTTGAATTCAGGATGAACACTGAAGCTTTCTTT. Protein product: CSVEFRMNTEAFF.

The chain carries TRBV12-3 or TRBV12-4 and TRBJ1-2; a possible D gene is TRBD1 (5 bases). V lost 6 bases to trimming and J lost 13 bases, with 21 bases between them. The length of the CDR3 is 13 residues. CDR3 amino acids: CASSQRGRALFTF. The DNA of the CDR3 is TGTGCCAGCAGCCAGAGGGGACGGGCTTTATTCACCTTC.

V and J are TRBV2 and TRBJ2-2, with 7 bases matching TRBD1. V lost 4 bases to trimming and J lost 0 bases; unmatched junction nucleotides: 5. The CDR3 has 16 amino acids. Per the germline V gene, CDR1 is SNHLY and CDR2 is FYNNEI. This chain's CDR3 is CASSVRDSSNTGELFF. For the CDR3, the DNA is TGTGCCAGCAGTGTTCGGGACAGCTCGAACACCGGGGAGCTGTTTTTT. Variable domain in full (rest from reference TRBV2 and TRBJ2-2): EPEVTQTPSHQVTQMGQEVILRCVPISNHLYFYWYRQILGQKVEFLVSFYNNEISEKSEIFDDQFSVERPDGSNFTLKIRSTKLEDSAMYFCASSVRDSSNTGELFFGEGSRLTVL.

The CDR3 DNA is TGTGCCAGCAGCCTAAACGACAGGGCTGAAGCTTTCTTT. Amino acid sequence: CASSLNDRAEAFF. V is TRBV12-3 or TRBV12-4 and J is TRBJ1-1; 7 nucleotides align to TRBD1. Trimming took 6 bases from V and 6 from J; bases not matched to a gene: 7. This CDR3 contains 13 residues.

This chain connects TRBV29-1 to TRBJ1-2; D not resolved. With 4 bases removed from V and 7 bases from J, the gap between germline ends came to 13 bases. This CDR3 region has 12 residues. CDR1 SQVTM and CDR2 ANQGSEA come from the germline V gene. The CDR3 protein is CSVGKSDAGYTF. The CDR3 DNA reads TGCAGCGTTGGGAAGTCCGACGCTGGCTACACCTTC.

The chain is built from TRBV7-9 and TRBJ1-2, with no clear D. This CDR3 spans 13 amino acids. The V end lost 1 base, the J end lost 7 bases, and 10 bases lay between the germline ends. CDR1 SEHNR and CDR2 FQNEAQ come from the germline V gene (reference sequence). The CDR3 sequence: CASSLVSGGGYTF. The CDR3 DNA follows: TGTGCCAGCAGCTTAGTGTCAGGCGGTGGCTACACCTTC. The full variable domain, with the rest looked up from reference TRBV7-9 and TRBJ1-2, is DTGVSQNPRHKITKRGQNVTFRCDPISEHNRLYWYRQTLGQGPEFLTYFQNEAQLEKSRLLSDRFSAERPKGSFSTLEIQRTEQGDSAMYLCASSLVSGGGYTFGSGTRLTVV.

The CDR3 is CASSVTRGGIPYGYTF. CDR3 nucleotides: TGTGCCAGCAGCGTGACAAGGGGGGGCATACCCTATGGCTACACCTTC. V usage is TRBV7-2 and J usage is TRBJ1-2, with D tentatively TRBD1 (6 bases). CDR1 and CDR2 from the germline V gene are SGHTA and FQGNSA. V lost 5 bases to trimming and J lost 4 bases, with 20 bases between them. The CDR3 sequence is 16 residues long.

This clone was seen just once. This chain links TRBV24-1 with TRBJ2-2, with D perhaps TRBD1 (6 bases). CDR1 and CDR2 (germline): KGHDR, SFDVKD. V was cut by 7 bases and J by 6 bases, with 23 bases left in between. The CDR3 totals 17 residues. The DNA of the CDR3 is TGTGCCACCAGCGGAGAATGGGGGCGTCTCGGTCCCGGGGAGCTGTTTTTT. Its translation: CATSGEWGRLGPGELFF.

As DNA, the CDR3 is TGTGCCAGCAGCCAAGGTAGGCAGGGCTACGAGCAGTACTTC. Its translation: CASSQGRQGYEQYF. V gene TRBV4-2 combines with J gene TRBJ2-7; TRBD1 might be the D (5 bases). V lost 1 base and J lost 3, with 10 bases in between. CDR1 LGHNA and CDR2 YNFKEQ come from the germline V gene. The CDR3 contains 14 residues.

This chain links TRBV6-5 with TRBJ2-2; the D gene is possibly TRBD1 (6 bases). This CDR3 has 15 residues. Per germline, CDR1 MNHEY and CDR2 SVGAGI. Trimming stripped 7 bases from V and 3 bases from J, with 15 bases between. The chain's CDR3 is CASTTRQGHTGELFF. CDR3 nucleotides: TGTGCCAGCACCACGCGGCAGGGGCACACCGGGGAGCTGTTTTTT.

The chain employs TRBV30 and TRBJ1-5, with D possibly being TRBD1 (5 bases). This CDR3 region has 13 residues. Germline CDR1 is GTSNPN and CDR2 is SVGIG (reference sequence). V was shortened by 3 bases and J by 2 bases, with 8 bases between the two germline ends. This chain's CDR3 is CAWSQGGNQPQHF. CDR3 sequence (DNA): TGTGCCTGGAGCCAAGGGGGCAATCAGCCCCAGCATTTT.

The V call is TRBV7-2, the J call TRBJ2-1, with TRBD2 matching over 10 bases. This CDR3 contains 15 residues. V shed 5 bases, J shed 6 bases, and the junction held 7 bases outside the gene matches. Germline CDR1 is SGHTA and CDR2 is FQGNSA. Here the CDR3 reads CASSASGSGSNEQFF. The CDR3 region has the DNA TGTGCCAGCAGCGCTAGCGGGAGTGGTAGCAATGAGCAGTTCTTC.